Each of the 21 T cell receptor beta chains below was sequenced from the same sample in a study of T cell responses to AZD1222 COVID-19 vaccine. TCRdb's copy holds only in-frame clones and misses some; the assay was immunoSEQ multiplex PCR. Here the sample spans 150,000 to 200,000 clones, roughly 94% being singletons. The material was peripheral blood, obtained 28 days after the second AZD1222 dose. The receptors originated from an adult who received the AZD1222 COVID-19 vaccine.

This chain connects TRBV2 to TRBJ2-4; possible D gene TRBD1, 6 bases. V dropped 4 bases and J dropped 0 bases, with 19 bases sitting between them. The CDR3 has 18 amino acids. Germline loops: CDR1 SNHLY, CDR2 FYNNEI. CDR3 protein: CASSAQLTGQGAKNIQYF. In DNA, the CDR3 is TGTGCCAGCAGTGCCCAGCTTACAGGGCAGGGAGCCAAAAACATTCAGTACTTC. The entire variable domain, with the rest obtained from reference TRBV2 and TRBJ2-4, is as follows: EPEVTQTPSHQVTQMGQEVILRCVPISNHLYFYWYRQILGQKVEFLVSFYNNEISEKSEIFDDQFSVERPDGSNFTLKIRSTKLEDSAMYFCASSAQLTGQGAKNIQYFGAGTRLSVL.

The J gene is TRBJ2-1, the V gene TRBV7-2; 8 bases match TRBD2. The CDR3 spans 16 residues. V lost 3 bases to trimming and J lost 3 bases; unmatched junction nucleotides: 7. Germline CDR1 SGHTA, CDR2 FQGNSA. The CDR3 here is CASSFVGTSGYNEQFF. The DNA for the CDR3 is TGTGCCAGCAGCTTCGTCGGCACTAGCGGCTACAATGAGCAGTTCTTC.

CDR3 loop: CASSFGQGASAGNTIYF. CDR3 sequence (DNA): TGTGCCAGCAGCTTCGGACAGGGGGCATCAGCGGGAAACACCATATATTTT. V gene TRBV9 combines with J gene TRBJ1-3, with 11 bases matching TRBD1. This CDR3 region has 17 residues. J gave up 4 bases and V 4 bases, and 10 bases lay outside the gene matches. Germline CDR1 SGDLS, CDR2 YYNGEE.

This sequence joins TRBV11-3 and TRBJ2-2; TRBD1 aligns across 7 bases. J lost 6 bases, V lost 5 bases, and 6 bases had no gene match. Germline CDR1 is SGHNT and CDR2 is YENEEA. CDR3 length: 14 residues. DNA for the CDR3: TGTGCCAGCAGCCCTCTGCAGGGGGCCGGGGAGCTGTTTTTT. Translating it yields CASSPLQGAGELFF. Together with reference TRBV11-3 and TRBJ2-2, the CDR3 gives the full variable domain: EAGVVQSPRYKIIEKKQPVAFWCNPISGHNTLYWYLQNLGQGPELLIRYENEEAVDDSQLPKDRFSAERLKGVDSTLKIQPAELGDSAVYLCASSPLQGAGELFFGEGSRLTVL.

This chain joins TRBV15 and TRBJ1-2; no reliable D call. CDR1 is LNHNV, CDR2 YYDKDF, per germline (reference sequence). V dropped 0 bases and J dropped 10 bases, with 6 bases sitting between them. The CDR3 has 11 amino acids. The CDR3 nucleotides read TGTGCCACCAGCAGAGAATCAGCCTACACCTTC. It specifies CATSRESAYTF.

The CDR3 spells CSAGEDYYEQYF. CDR3 nucleotides: TGCAGCGCTGGGGAGGATTATTACGAGCAGTACTTC. This sequence joins TRBV29-1 and TRBJ2-7; weak D call: TRBD2 (6 bases). The germline V and J ends were trimmed by 7 bases and 4 bases, with 14 bases remaining between them. The CDR3 length is 12 residues. The germline CDR1 and CDR2 sequences are SQVTM and ANQGSEA.

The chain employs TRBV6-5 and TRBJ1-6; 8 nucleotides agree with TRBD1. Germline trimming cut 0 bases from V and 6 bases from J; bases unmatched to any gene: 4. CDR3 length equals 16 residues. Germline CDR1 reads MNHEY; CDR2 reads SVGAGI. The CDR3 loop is CASSYSTGEPNSPLHF. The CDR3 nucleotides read TGTGCCAGCAGTTACTCGACAGGGGAGCCTAATTCACCCCTCCACTTT.

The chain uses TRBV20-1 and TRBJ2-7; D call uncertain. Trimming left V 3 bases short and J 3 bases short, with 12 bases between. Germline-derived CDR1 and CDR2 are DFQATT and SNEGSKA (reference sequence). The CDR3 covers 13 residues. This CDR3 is CSASKRSLYEQYF. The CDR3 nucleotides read TGCAGTGCTAGTAAACGCTCCCTCTACGAGCAGTACTTC.

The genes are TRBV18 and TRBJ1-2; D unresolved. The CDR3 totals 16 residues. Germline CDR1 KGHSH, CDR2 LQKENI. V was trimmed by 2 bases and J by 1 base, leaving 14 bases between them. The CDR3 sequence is CASSPLGRGDNYGYTF. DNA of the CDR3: TGTGCCAGCTCACCATTGGGCCGGGGAGATAACTATGGCTACACCTTC.

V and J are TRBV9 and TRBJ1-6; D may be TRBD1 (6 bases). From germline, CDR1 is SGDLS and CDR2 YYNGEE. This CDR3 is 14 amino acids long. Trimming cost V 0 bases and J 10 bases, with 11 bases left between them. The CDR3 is CASSVGQADSPLHF. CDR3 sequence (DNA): TGTGCCAGCAGCGTAGGACAGGCCGACTCACCCCTCCACTTT.

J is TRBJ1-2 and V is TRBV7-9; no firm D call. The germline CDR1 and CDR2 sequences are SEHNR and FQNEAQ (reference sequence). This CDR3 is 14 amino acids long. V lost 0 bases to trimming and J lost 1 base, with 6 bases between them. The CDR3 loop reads CASSLAQVNYGYTF. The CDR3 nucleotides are TGTGCCAGCAGCTTAGCTCAGGTTAACTATGGCTACACCTTC.

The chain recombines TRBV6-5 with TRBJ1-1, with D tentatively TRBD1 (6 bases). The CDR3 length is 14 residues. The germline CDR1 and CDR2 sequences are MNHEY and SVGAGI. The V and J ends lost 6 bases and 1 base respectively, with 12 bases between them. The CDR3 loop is CASRVTGKNTEAFF. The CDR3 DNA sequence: TGTGCCAGCAGGGTGACAGGCAAGAACACTGAAGCTTTCTTT.

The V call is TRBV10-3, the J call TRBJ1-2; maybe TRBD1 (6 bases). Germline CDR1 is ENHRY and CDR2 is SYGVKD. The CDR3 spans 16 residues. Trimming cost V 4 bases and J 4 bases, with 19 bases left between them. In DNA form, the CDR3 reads TGTGCCATCAGTGGGGGGGGGCGAGCCCCGAGCTATGGCTACACCTTC. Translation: CAISGGGRAPSYGYTF.

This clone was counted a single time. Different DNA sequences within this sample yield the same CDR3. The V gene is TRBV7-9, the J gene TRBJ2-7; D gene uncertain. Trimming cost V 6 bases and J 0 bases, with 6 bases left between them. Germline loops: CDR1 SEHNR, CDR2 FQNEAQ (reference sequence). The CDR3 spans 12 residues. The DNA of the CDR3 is TGTGCCAGCAGTGGAGACTCCTACGAGCAGTACTTC. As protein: CASSGDSYEQYF.

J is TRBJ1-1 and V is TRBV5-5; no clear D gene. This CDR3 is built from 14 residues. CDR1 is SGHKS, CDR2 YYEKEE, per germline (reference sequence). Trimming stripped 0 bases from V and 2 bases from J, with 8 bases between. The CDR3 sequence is CASSLGDGNTEAFF. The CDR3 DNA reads TGTGCCAGCAGCTTGGGAGACGGAAACACTGAAGCTTTCTTT.

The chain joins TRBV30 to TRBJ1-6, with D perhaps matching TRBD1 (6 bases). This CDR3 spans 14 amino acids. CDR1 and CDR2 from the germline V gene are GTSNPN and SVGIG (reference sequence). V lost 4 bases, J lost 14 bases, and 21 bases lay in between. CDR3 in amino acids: CAWKEGVTDGTLHF. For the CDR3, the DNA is TGTGCCTGGAAGGAGGGGGTAACTGATGGGACCCTCCACTTT.

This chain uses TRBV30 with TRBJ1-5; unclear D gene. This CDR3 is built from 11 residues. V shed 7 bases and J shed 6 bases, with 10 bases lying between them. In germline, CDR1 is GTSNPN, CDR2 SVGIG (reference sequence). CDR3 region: CALGTRQPQHF. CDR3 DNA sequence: TGTGCCTTGGGTACTCGTCAGCCCCAGCATTTT. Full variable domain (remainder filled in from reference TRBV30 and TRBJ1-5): SQTIHQWPATLVQPVGSPLSLECTVEGTSNPNLYWYRQAAGRGLQLLFYSVGIGQISSEVPQNLSASRPQDRQFILSSKKLLLSDSGFYLCALGTRQPQHFGDGTRLSIL.

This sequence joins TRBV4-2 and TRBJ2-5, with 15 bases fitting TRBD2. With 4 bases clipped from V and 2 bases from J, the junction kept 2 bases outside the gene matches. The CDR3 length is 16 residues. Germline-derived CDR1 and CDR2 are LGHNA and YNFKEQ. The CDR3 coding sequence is TGTGCCAGCAGCCCAGGGACTAGCGGGGGGCAAGAGACCCAGTACTTC. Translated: CASSPGTSGGQETQYF.

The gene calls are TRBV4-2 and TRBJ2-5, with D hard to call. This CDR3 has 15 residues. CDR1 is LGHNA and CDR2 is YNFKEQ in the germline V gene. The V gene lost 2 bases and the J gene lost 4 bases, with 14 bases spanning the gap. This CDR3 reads CASSQFAGRRETQYF. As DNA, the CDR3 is TGTGCCAGCAGCCAATTTGCAGGAAGGAGAGAGACCCAGTACTTC.

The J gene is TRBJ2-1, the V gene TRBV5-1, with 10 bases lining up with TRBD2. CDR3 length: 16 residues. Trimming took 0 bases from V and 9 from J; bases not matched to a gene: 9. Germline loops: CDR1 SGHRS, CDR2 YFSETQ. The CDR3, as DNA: TGCGCCAGCAGCTTGGAAGAAGCGGGGGGGCAGGGTGAGCAGTTCTTC. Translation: CASSLEEAGGQGEQFF.

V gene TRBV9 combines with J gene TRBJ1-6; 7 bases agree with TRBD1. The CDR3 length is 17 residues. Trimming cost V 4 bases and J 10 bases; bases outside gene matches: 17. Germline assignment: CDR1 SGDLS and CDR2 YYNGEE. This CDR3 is CASSLGGGGAFGSPLHF. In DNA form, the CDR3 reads TGTGCCAGCAGCCTCGGGGGAGGGGGCGCATTCGGCTCACCCCTCCACTTT.